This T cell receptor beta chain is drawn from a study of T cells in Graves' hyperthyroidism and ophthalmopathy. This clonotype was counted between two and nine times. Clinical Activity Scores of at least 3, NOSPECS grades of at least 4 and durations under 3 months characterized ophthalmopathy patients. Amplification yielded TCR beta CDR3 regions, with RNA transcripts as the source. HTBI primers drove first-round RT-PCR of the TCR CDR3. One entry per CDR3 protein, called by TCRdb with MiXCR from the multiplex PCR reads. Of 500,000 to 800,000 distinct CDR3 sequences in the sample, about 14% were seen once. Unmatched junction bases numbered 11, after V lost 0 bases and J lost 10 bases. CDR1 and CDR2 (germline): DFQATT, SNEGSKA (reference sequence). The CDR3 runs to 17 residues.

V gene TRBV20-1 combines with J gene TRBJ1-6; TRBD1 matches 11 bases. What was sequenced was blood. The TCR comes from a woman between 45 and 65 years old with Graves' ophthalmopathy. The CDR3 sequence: CSARDEPGQGDHSPLHF. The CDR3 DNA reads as TGCAGTGCTAGAGACGAACCGGGACAGGGGGATCACTCACCCCTCCACTTT.